This entry lists 17 T cell receptor beta chains sequenced from one sample in a study of shared clonotypes between healthy human individuals (dated by TCRdb to the early 2020s). Library creation used the immunoSEQ multiplex PCR assay. TCRdb retrieved this table from immuneACCESS and kept in-frame rearrangements only. Not all clones are present; in checked studies, unresolved V genes account for under half, and no reason is known for the remainder. In all, the sample holds about 2.1 million clones, and 90% to 95% of those were seen once. The ten largest clones take up roughly 1.7% of the sample. CD8 naive samples consisted of CD45RO-negative cells that were positively selected for CCR7, yielding a CD45RA+CCR7+ population without TemRA cells. The sequencing input was naive CD8+ T cells from PBMCs. The sample's cell subset or site label is to be understood as: CD45RA+CCR7+. These receptors came from a man aged 18 to 30 in good health. Some clones in this sample may be carry-over from other donors' samples.

V and J are TRBV9 and TRBJ1-4; D uncertain. CDR3 length: 15 residues. V shed 4 bases and J shed 4 bases, with 14 bases lying between them. Germline values: CDR1 SGDLS, CDR2 YYNGEE. The CDR3 protein is CASSPSPALNEKLFF. The CDR3 DNA follows: TGTGCCAGCAGCCCCAGCCCAGCCCTTAATGAAAAACTGTTTTTT.

The chain recombines TRBV4-1 with TRBJ1-5; D ambiguous. V lost 0 bases, J lost 7 bases, and 19 bases lay in between. The CDR3 is 17 amino acids. Per germline, CDR1 MGHRA and CDR2 YSYEKL. CDR3: CASSQDYSRGPGQPQHF. The CDR3 DNA reads as TGCGCCAGCAGCCAAGATTATTCGCGAGGGCCGGGGCAGCCCCAGCATTTT.

A single count supports this clone. The rearrangement uses TRBV29-1 and TRBJ1-2, with D hard to call. This CDR3 is 12 amino acids long. Germline lookup yields CDR1 SQVTM and CDR2 ANQGSEA. CDR3: CGLTGPPMEYTF. The CDR3 DNA sequence: TGCGGACTGACGGGCCCCCCTATGGAATACACCTTC.

CDR3 in DNA: TGTGCCAGCAGTCCGTTCTATGGCTACACCTTC. This codes for CASSPFYGYTF. The chain links TRBV7-9 to TRBJ1-2; no clear D. Germline values: CDR1 SEHNR, CDR2 FQNEAQ (reference sequence). The V gene lost 6 bases and the J gene lost 4 bases, with 6 bases spanning the gap. CDR3 length equals 11 residues.

The chain employs TRBV5-5 and TRBJ1-2; no clear D gene. CDR1 and CDR2 from the germline V gene are SGHKS and YYEKEE (reference sequence). Deletions cut 0 bases from V and 5 bases from J, with 17 bases between. The CDR3 consists of 16 residues. DNA of the CDR3: TGTGCCAGCAGCTTGGACCCGGGCGCAGGCCAGTATGGCTACACCTTC. Protein sequence: CASSLDPGAGQYGYTF.

V gene TRBV28 combines with J gene TRBJ2-4; 7 nucleotides match TRBD2. Germline CDR1 reads MDHEN; CDR2 reads SYDVKM. The CDR3 runs 21 residues. J was trimmed by 0 bases and V by 2 bases; bases with no gene match: 19. CDR3 nucleotide sequence: TGTGCCAGCAGTTTAAGGAGGACCCCAGCCGGGGGAGGGTTAGCCAAAAACATTCAGTACTTC. Protein: CASSLRRTPAGGGLAKNIQYF.

J is TRBJ2-7 and V is TRBV7-8; TRBD2 aligns across 9 bases. V was clipped by 0 bases and J by 4 bases; unmatched bases: 1. The CDR3 contains 14 residues. The germline CDR1 and CDR2 sequences are SGHVS and FQNEAQ. The CDR3 DNA follows: TGTGCCAGCAGCTTAGCGCGGGAGGGATACGAGCAGTACTTC. The encoded protein is CASSLAREGYEQYF.

To note about this clone: The same CDR3 can be traced to other DNA sequences in this sample. This chain uses TRBV9 with TRBJ1-1, with D possibly being TRBD1 (6 bases). With 3 bases removed from V and 1 base from J, the gap between germline ends came to 13 bases. The CDR3 is 15 residues long. CDR1 is SGDLS, CDR2 YYNGEE, per germline. CDR3 sequence (DNA): TGTGCCAGCAGCGCCCAGGGGACGGCGAACACTGAAGCTTTCTTT. Translating it yields CASSAQGTANTEAFF.

V is TRBV5-4 and J is TRBJ2-7, with D perhaps matching TRBD1 (8 bases). Trimming removed 1 base at V and 8 bases at J, with 19 bases between. This CDR3 has 15 amino acids. Germline lookup yields CDR1 SGHNT and CDR2 YYREEE (reference sequence). The CDR3 loop is CASSLRQGRAHQQYF. The CDR3 bases are TGTGCCAGCAGCTTGCGACAGGGGAGGGCCCACCAGCAGTACTTC.

This chain joins TRBV30 and TRBJ2-7; 10 bases fit TRBD1. Looked up from germline, CDR1 is GTSNPN and CDR2 is SVGIG (reference sequence). The CDR3 totals 13 residues. V lost 2 bases and J lost 6; bases outside the gene matches: 4. The CDR3 sequence: CAWSRGTGVEQYF. CDR3 in DNA: TGTGCCTGGAGTAGGGGGACAGGGGTCGAGCAGTACTTC.

V usage is TRBV27 and J usage is TRBJ1-5, with D possibly TRBD1 on 6 matching bases. Deletions cut 6 bases from V and 3 bases from J, with 18 bases between. CDR3 size: 16 residues. CDR1 MNHEY and CDR2 SMNVEV come from the germline V gene (reference sequence). CDR3 nucleotide sequence: TGTGCCAGCAGCAAAGTCCCGGGACACCTCAATCAGCCCCAGCATTTT. This translates into CASSKVPGHLNQPQHF.

V is TRBV6-1 and J is TRBJ2-2, with no clear D. The V gene lost 6 bases and the J gene lost 5 bases, with 10 bases spanning the gap. The CDR3 loop spans 13 amino acids. Germline CDR1 reads MNHNS; CDR2 reads SASEGT. The CDR3, as DNA: TGTGCCAGCAGCCCTGAGGCAACCGGGGAGCTGTTTTTT. Residues: CASSPEATGELFF.

The rearrangement uses TRBV2 and TRBJ2-3, with TRBD2 identical over 14 bases. V trimming: 7 bases; J trimming: 4 bases; junction bases outside the gene matches: 10. In germline, CDR1 is SNHLY, CDR2 FYNNEI. The CDR3 is 17 residues long. The chain's CDR3 is CASIETSGRAGADTQYF. The CDR3 bases are TGTGCCAGCATCGAGACTAGCGGGAGGGCCGGGGCAGATACGCAGTATTTT.

This chain links TRBV27 with TRBJ2-7; D possibly corresponds to TRBD1 (6 bases). The germline V gene has CDR1 MNHEY and CDR2 SMNVEV (reference sequence). Trimming pared 5 bases from V and 0 bases from J, leaving 14 bases between. CDR3 length equals 15 residues. CDR3: CASSHGQISSYEQYF. The CDR3 DNA is TGTGCCAGCAGTCACGGACAGATAAGCTCCTACGAGCAGTACTTC.

The chain recombines TRBV19 with TRBJ2-1, with 7 bases that match TRBD1. CDR3 length equals 16 residues. After removal of 7 bases from V and 0 bases from J, the junction contained 9 bases not matched to a gene. Germline V gene sequence: CDR1 LNHDA, CDR2 SQIVND (reference sequence). CDR3 sequence reads: CASKGTVLSSYNEQFF. The CDR3 nucleotides are TGTGCCAGTAAAGGGACAGTATTGAGCTCCTACAATGAGCAGTTCTTC. Together with reference TRBV19 and TRBJ2-1, the CDR3 gives the full variable domain: DGGITQSPKYLFRKEGQNVTLSCEQNLNHDAMYWYRQDPGQGLRLIYYSQIVNDFQKGDIAEGYSVSREKKESFPLTVTSAQKNPTAFYLCASKGTVLSSYNEQFFGPGTRLTVL.

With regard to this clone: Distinct nucleotide sequences in the sample also encode this CDR3. The chain recombines TRBV27 with TRBJ1-3, with D tentatively TRBD1 (5 bases). V was shortened by 2 bases and J by 0 bases, with 8 bases between the two germline ends. This CDR3 is built from 15 residues. CDR1 and CDR2 (germline): MNHEY, SMNVEV (reference sequence). CDR3 sequence: CASSLTGVSGNTIYF. The CDR3 DNA follows: TGTGCCAGCAGTTTAACAGGAGTCTCTGGAAACACCATATATTTT.

The chain employs TRBV10-3 and TRBJ1-4, with TRBD1 as a possible D gene (5 bases). Germline V CDR1 and CDR2: ENHRY, SYGVKD. V was trimmed by 3 bases and J by 8 bases, leaving 25 bases between them. The CDR3 extends over 18 amino acids. The chain's CDR3 is CAISDPKAPGRDGEKLFF. In nucleotides, the CDR3 is TGTGCCATCAGTGACCCTAAAGCGCCGGGACGAGATGGGGAAAAACTGTTTTTT.